The clone carrying this T cell receptor (beta chain) was picked up a small number of times. Its antigen is not known. Following extraction, RNA underwent reverse transcription to cDNA, which served as the sequencing template. Profiled with immunoSEQ multiplex PCR; TCRdb holds only in-frame clones, not every one. The table records some 100,000 clones, around 58% of them present only once. Noted treatment: oral pan-JAK inhibitor, 5-10 mg twice daily. Alopecia areata patients had lesional scalp punch biopsies and peripheral blood taken from them. The data originate from a study of CD8+ T cells in alopecia areata. Study-wide context: Patients received oral tofacitinib, 5 to 10 mg twice daily, for moderate-to-severe alopecia areata. Study conclusions and caveats: An increase in clonality over normal scalp was evident in lesional scalp, especially alopecia totalis/universalis. Sharing of TCRs across patients appeared less clear than in mice, possibly for HLA-related reasons.

The ends were cut back, 5 bases at V and 1 base at J, with 5 bases in the middle. The V gene's germline CDR1 is SQVTM and CDR2 ANQGSEA. This CDR3 contains 11 residues. V usage is TRBV29-1 and J usage is TRBJ1-1; D is unresolved. The input for sequencing was CD8+ T cells sorted from blood, taken at week 4, from a patient treated with tofacitinib. This receptor was obtained from a human donor with alopecia areata. The CDR3 loop is CSVTRNTEAFF. The CDR3 DNA is TGCAGCGTTACGAGGAACACTGAAGCTTTCTTT. Full variable domain (outside the CDR3, taken from reference TRBV29-1 and TRBJ1-1): SAVISQKPSRDICQRGTSLTIQCQVDSQVTMMFWYRQQPGQSLTLIATANQGSEATYESGFVIDKFPISRPNLTFSTLTVSNMSPEDSSIYLCSVTRNTEAFFGQGTRLTVV.